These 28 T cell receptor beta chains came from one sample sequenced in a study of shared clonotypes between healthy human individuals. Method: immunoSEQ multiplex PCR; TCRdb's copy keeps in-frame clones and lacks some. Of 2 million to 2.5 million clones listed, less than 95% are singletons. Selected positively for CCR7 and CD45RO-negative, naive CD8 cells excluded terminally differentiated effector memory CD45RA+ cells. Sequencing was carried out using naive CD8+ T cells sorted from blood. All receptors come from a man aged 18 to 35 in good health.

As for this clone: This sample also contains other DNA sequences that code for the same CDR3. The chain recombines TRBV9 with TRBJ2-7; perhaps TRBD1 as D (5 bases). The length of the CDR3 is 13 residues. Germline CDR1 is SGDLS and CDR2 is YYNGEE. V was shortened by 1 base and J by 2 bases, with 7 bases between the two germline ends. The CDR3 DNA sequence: TGTGCCAGCAGCGTAACAGGAGCCTACGAGCAGTACTTC. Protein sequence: CASSVTGAYEQYF.

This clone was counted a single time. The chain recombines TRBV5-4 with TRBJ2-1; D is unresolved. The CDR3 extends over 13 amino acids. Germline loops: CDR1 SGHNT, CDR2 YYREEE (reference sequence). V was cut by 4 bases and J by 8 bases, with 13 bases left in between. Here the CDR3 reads CASSMVGGYEQFF. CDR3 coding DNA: TGTGCCAGCAGCATGGTCGGTGGATATGAGCAGTTCTTC.

The CDR3 is CASSWSEGTDTQYF. For the CDR3, the DNA is TGTGCCAGCAGTTGGTCGGAGGGCACAGATACGCAGTATTTT. The genes are TRBV27 and TRBJ2-3, with a possible D match to TRBD2 (5 bases). The CDR3 totals 14 residues. CDR1 and CDR2 from the germline V gene are MNHEY and SMNVEV (reference sequence). Deletions cut 4 bases from V and 1 base from J, with 9 bases between.

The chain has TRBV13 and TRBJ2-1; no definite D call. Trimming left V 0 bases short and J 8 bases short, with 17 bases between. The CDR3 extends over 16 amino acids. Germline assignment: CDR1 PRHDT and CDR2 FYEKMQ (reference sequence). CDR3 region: CASSLGPPGNGDEQFF. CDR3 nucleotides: TGTGCCAGCAGCTTAGGGCCGCCTGGGAATGGCGATGAGCAGTTCTTC.

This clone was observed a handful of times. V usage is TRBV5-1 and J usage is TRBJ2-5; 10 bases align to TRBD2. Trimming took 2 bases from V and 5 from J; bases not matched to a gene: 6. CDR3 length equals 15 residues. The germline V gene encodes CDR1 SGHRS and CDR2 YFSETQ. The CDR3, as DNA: TGCGCCAGCAGCTTTACTAGCGGGACGGGGGAGACCCAGTACTTC. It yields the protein CASSFTSGTGETQYF.

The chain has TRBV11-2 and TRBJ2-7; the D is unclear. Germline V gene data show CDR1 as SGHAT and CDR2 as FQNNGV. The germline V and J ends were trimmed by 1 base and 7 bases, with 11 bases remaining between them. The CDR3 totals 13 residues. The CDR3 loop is CASSLGALWEQYF. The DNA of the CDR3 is TGTGCCAGCAGCTTAGGGGCCCTCTGGGAGCAGTACTTC.

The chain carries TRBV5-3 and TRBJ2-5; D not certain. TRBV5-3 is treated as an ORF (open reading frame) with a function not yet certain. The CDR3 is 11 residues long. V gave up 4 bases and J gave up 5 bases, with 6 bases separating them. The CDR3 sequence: CARSRRETQYF. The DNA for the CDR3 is TGTGCCAGAAGCCGCCGGGAGACCCAGTACTTC.

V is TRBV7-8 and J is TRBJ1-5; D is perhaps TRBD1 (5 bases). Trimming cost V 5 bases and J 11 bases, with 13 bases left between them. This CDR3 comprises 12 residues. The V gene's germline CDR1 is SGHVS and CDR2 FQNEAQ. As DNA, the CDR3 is TGTGCCAGCAGCAAGTGGGACGAAACCCAGCATTTT. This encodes CASSKWDETQHF.

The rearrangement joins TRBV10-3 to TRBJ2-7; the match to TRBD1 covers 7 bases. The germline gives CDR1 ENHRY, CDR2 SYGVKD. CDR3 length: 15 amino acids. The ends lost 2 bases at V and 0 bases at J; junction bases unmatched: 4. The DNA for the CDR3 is TGTGCCATCAGTGAGCCCAGGGACAGCTCCTACGAGCAGTACTTC. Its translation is CAISEPRDSSYEQYF.

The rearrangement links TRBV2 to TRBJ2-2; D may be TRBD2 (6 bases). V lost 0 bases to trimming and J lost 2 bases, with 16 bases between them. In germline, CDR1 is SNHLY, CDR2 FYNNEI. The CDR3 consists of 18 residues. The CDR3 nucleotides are TGTGCCAGCAGTGAAGCGCCTCAGTGGGGGGTTAACACCGGGGAGCTGTTTTTT. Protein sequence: CASSEAPQWGVNTGELFF.

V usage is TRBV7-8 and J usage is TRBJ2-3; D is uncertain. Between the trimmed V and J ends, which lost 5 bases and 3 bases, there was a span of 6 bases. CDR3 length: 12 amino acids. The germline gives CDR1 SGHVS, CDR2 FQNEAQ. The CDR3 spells CASSHVTDTQYF. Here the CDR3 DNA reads TGTGCCAGCAGCCACGTGACAGATACGCAGTATTTT.

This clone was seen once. The CDR3 DNA reads as TGCGCCAGCAACGGGGCGGGCCCGAACGTCCCCCAAGAGACCCAGTACTTC. This encodes CASNGAGPNVPQETQYF. This rearrangement joins TRBV5-1 to TRBJ2-5; tentatively, D is TRBD1 or TRBD2 (5 bases each). This CDR3 has 17 amino acids. CDR1 and CDR2 from the germline V gene are SGHRS and YFSETQ. V lost 6 bases, J lost 1 base, and 22 bases lay in between.

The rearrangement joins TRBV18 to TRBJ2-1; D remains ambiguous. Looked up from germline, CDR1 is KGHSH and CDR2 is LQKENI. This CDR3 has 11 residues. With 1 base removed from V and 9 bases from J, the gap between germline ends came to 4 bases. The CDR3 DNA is TGTGCCAGCTCACCACAGGTTGAGCAGTTCTTC. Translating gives CASSPQVEQFF.

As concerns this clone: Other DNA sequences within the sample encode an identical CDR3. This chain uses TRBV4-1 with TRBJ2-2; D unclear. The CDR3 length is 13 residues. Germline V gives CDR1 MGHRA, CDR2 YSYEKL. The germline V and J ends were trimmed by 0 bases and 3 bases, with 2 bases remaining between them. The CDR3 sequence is CASSQEDTGELFF. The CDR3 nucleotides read TGCGCCAGCAGCCAAGAAGACACCGGGGAGCTGTTTTTT.

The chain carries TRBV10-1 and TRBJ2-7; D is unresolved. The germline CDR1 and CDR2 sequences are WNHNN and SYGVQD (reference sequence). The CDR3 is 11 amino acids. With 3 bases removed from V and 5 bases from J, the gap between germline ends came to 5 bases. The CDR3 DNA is TGCGCCAGCAGTGATGGCCACGAGCAGTACTTC. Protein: CASSDGHEQYF.

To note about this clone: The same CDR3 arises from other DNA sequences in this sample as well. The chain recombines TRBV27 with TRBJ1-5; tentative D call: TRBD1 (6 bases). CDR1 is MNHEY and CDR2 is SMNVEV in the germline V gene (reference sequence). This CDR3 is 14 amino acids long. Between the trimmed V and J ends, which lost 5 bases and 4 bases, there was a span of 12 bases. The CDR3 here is CASSLRQANQPQHF. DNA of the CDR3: TGTGCCAGCAGTCTGCGACAGGCGAATCAGCCCCAGCATTTT.

The CDR3 region is CASSPSSEGTEKLFF. DNA for the CDR3: TGTGCCAGCAGCCCTTCCTCCGAGGGTACTGAAAAACTGTTTTTT. This sequence joins TRBV5-4 and TRBJ1-4, with unresolved D. Germline V gene data show CDR1 as SGHNT and CDR2 as YYREEE (reference sequence). The CDR3 has 15 residues. The V end lost 4 bases, the J end lost 7 bases, and 17 bases lay between the germline ends.

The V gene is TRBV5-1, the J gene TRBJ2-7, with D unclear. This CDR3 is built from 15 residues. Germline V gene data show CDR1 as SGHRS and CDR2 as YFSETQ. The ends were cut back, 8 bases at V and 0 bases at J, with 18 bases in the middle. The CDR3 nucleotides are TGCGCCAGTATACTGCCGGGTCCTAGCTCCTACGAGCAGTACTTC. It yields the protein CASILPGPSSYEQYF.

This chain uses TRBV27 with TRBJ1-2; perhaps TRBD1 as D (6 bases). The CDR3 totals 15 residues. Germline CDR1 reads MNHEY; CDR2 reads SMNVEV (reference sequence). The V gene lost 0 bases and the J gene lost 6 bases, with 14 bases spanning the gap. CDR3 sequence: CASSLSIGGRDGYTF. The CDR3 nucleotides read TGTGCCAGCAGTTTATCGATAGGGGGGCGGGATGGCTACACCTTC.

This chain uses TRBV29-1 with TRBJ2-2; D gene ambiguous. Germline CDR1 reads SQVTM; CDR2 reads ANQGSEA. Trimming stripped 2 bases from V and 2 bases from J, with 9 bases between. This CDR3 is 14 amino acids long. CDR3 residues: CSVELDTNTGELFF. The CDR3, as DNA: TGCAGCGTTGAATTAGACACCAACACCGGGGAGCTGTTTTTT.

CDR3: CASSQGLGGELFF. CDR3 in DNA: TGTGCCAGCAGCCAAGGACTTGGCGGGGAGCTGTTTTTT. This chain joins TRBV4-2 and TRBJ2-2; the D is unclear. Germline values: CDR1 LGHNA, CDR2 YNFKEQ. There are 13 residues in the CDR3. The ends were cut back, 1 base at V and 7 bases at J, with 7 bases in the middle.

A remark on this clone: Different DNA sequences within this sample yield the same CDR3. This CDR3 reads CASSIAGAYNEQFF. The CDR3 bases are TGTGCCAGTAGTATAGCAGGGGCCTACAATGAGCAGTTCTTC. The chain couples TRBV19 to TRBJ2-1; TRBD1 is a possible D gene (6 bases). Germline CDR1 and CDR2: LNHDA and SQIVND (reference sequence). Trimming removed 1 base at V and 2 bases at J, with 6 bases between. CDR3 length equals 14 residues. The whole variable domain, remainder taken from reference TRBV19 and TRBJ2-1, is DGGITQSPKYLFRKEGQNVTLSCEQNLNHDAMYWYRQDPGQGLRLIYYSQIVNDFQKGDIAEGYSVSREKKESFPLTVTSAQKNPTAFYLCASSIAGAYNEQFFGPGTRLTVL.

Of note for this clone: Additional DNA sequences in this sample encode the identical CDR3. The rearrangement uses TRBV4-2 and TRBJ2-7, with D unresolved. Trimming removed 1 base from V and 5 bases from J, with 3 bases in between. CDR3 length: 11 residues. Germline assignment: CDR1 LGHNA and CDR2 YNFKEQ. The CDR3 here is CASSQGNEQYF. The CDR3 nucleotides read TGTGCCAGCAGCCAAGGAAACGAGCAGTACTTC.

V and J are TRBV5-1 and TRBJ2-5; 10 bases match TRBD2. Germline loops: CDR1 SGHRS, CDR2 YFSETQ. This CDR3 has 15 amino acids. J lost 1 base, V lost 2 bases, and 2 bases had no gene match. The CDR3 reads CASSLAGGIQETQYF. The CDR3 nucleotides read TGCGCCAGCAGCTTAGCGGGAGGGATCCAAGAGACCCAGTACTTC.

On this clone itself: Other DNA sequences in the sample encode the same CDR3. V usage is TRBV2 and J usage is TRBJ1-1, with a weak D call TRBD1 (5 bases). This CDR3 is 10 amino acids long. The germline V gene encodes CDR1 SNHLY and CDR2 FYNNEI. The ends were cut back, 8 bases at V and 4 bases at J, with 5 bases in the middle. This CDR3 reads CASGGTEAFF. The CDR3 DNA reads TGTGCCAGCGGGGGCACTGAAGCTTTCTTT.

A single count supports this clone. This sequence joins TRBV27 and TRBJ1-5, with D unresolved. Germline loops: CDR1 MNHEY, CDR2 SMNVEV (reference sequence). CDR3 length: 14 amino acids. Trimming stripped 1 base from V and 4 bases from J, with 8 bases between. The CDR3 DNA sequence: TGTGCCAGCAGTTTATATGACCAGAATCAGCCCCAGCATTTT. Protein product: CASSLYDQNQPQHF.

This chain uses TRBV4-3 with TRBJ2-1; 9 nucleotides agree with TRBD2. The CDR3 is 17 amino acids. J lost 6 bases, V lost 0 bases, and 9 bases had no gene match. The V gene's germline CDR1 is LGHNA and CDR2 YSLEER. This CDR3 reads CASSQDPTSGWGNEQFF. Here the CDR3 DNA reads TGCGCCAGCAGCCAAGATCCCACTAGCGGGTGGGGCAATGAGCAGTTCTTC.

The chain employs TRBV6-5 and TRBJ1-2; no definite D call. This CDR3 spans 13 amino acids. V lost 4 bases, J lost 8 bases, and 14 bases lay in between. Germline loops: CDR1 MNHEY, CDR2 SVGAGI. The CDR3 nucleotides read TGTGCCAGCAGTTCCGGGCCTGCGTTCGGCTACACCTTC. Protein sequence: CASSSGPAFGYTF.